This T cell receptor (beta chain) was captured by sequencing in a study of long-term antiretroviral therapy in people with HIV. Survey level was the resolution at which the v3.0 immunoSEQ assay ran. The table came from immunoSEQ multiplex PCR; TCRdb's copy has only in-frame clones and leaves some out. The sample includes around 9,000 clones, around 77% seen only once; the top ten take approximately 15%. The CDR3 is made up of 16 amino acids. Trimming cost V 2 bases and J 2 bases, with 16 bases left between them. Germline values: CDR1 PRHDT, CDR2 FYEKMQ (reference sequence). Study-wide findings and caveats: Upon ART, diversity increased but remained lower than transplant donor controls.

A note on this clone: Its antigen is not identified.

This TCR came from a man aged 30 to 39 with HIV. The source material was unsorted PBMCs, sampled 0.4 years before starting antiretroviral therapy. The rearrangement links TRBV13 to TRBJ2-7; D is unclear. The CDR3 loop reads CASSLSVRLRAYEQYF. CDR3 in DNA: TGTGCCAGCAGCTTATCCGTCCGGCTCCGAGCCTACGAGCAGTACTTC.